This T cell receptor beta chain is from a study of T cell responses to AZD1222 COVID-19 vaccine. The CDR3 has 14 residues. Trimming cost V 6 bases and J 1 base, with 12 bases left between them. CDR1 is LNHDA and CDR2 is SQIVND in the germline V gene (reference sequence). Sequencing was performed with immunoSEQ multiplex PCR; in TCRdb, only in-frame clones are kept and a portion is missing. The data hold 150,000 to 200,000 clones, with approximately 91% observed a single time. This TCR was recovered from an adult who received the AZD1222 COVID-19 vaccine. Sequenced here: peripheral blood, sampled 28 days after the second AZD1222 dose. V is TRBV19 and J is TRBJ1-1; D unclear. The CDR3 bases are TGTGCCAGTAGGTGGGGATCGACGAACACTGAAGCTTTCTTT. This gives the protein CASRWGSTNTEAFF.